This T cell receptor beta chain was captured by sequencing in a study of spatial heterogeneity in lung cancer. Indicated time point: sample taken at primary tumor resection. Unsorted whole RNA of tumor, nontumor lung or frozen PBMC was sequenced. This clonotype has only a few counts. TCRdb analysed the 5' RACE reads with MiXCR anew, one entry per CDR3 protein. Seen here are about 45,000 distinct CDR3 sequences, approximately 12% observed once, and the top ten hold 42%. The V end lost 0 bases, the J end lost 6 bases, and 11 bases lay between the germline ends. This CDR3 contains 15 residues. Germline loops: CDR1 SGHTA, CDR2 FQGNSA.

The clonotype comes from a female donor with early-stage non-small cell lung cancer. The chain has TRBV7-2 and TRBJ2-2, with a tentative D call TRBD1 (5 bases). The sequencing here drew on PBMCs, taken at surgery. CDR3 loop: CASSLAAQGSGELFF. The CDR3 DNA is TGTGCCAGCAGCTTAGCGGCCCAGGGATCCGGGGAGCTGTTTTTT.